The clone carrying this TCR beta chain was seen only once. The V end lost 1 base, the J end lost 1 base, and 5 bases lay between the germline ends. The length of the CDR3 is 13 residues. Germline CDR1 SGHTS, CDR2 YDEGEE. This record belongs to a study of control samples from healthy donors and cancer patients. Profiling relied on immunoSEQ multiplex PCR, and the TCRdb table lists in-frame clones only, not all of them. This table has 100,000 to 150,000 clones, around nine tenths appearing once. The sequenced sample was blood. The chain carries TRBV5-8 and TRBJ2-5, with D uncertain. This clonotype was obtained from a man aged 35 to 55 in good health. CDR3 protein: CASSLPGQETQYF. CDR3 DNA: TGTGCCAGCAGCTTGCCAGGCCAAGAGACCCAGTACTTC.